This TCR beta chain comes out of a study of blood T cells in healthy people across ages. The sample providers were healthy Caucasian people from Russia, aged roughly 6 to 95. Extracted total RNA amounted to at least 6 micrograms for each sample. A sample-barcoded 5' primer and a J-beta primer mix were used in a second PCR of about 7 to 12 cycles. MiXCR, applied by TCRdb to the 5' RACE reads, yields one record per CDR3 protein. Here the sample spans more than 650,000 distinct CDR3 sequences, roughly 24% being singletons. This clonotype was observed a few times. Its antigen is unknown. Findings and limits, study-wide: Fewer expanded clones and more diversity marked long-lived versus aged donors.

These sequences were also reported in another study, on T cells of mothers and their children.

This TCR was sampled from a boy between 10 and 17 years old in good health. What was sequenced was blood.

CDR3: CSGGGDTLRTQYF. CDR3 DNA sequence: TGCAGTGGGGGGGGGGACACCCTCAGGACCCAGTACTTC. V is TRBV20-1 and J is TRBJ2-5, with D possibly being TRBD2 (7 bases). This CDR3 is built from 13 residues. CDR1 is DFQATT, CDR2 SNEGSKA, per germline (reference sequence). V lost 7 bases to trimming and J lost 7 bases, with 19 bases between them.